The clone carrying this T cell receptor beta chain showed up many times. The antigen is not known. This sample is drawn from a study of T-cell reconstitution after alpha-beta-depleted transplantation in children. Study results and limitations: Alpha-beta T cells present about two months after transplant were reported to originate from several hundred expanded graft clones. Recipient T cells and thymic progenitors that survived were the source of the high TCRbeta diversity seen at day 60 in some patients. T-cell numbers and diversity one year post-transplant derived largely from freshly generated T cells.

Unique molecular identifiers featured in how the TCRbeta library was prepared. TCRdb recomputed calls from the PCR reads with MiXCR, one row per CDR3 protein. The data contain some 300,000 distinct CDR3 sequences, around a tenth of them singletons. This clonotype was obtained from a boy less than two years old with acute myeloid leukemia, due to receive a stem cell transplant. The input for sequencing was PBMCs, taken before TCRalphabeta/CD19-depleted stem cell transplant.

The DNA for the CDR3 is TGCGCCAGCAGCCAGGGACAGGGAAAGAACGAGCAGTACTTC. Its protein is CASSQGQGKNEQYF. The chain has TRBV5-1 and TRBJ2-7; 9 bases are a match to TRBD1. Germline assignment: CDR1 SGHRS and CDR2 YFSETQ. After removal of 4 bases from V and 5 bases from J, the junction contained 7 bases not matched to a gene. CDR3 size: 14 residues.